This passage covers 21 T cell receptor beta chains from one sample sequenced in a study of OX40 agonist ivuxolimab in advanced cancers. Repertoires were generated with immunoSEQ multiplex PCR, while TCRdb's copy carries only in-frame clones and drops some. The data show approximately 73,000 clones, approximately 91% seen once. Sequencing was performed on CD4+ or CD8+ T cells sorted from blood, taken in a trial of the OX40 agonist ivuxolimab. All receptors derive from an adult with an advanced solid tumor such as melanoma, head and neck, liver or kidney cancer.

J is TRBJ1-2 and V is TRBV30, with D perhaps matching TRBD1 (5 bases). The CDR3 sequence is 16 residues long. The V and J ends lost 0 bases and 4 bases respectively, with 18 bases between them. The germline CDR1 and CDR2 sequences are GTSNPN and SVGIG (reference sequence). DNA of the CDR3: TGTGCCTGGAGTGTACCCTACAGGACCGCGGGCTATGGCTACACCTTC. Its translation is CAWSVPYRTAGYGYTF.

V usage is TRBV5-6 and J usage is TRBJ1-3; D ambiguous. Germline lookup yields CDR1 SGHDT and CDR2 YYEEEE. Trimming shortened V by 0 bases and J by 0 bases, and 7 bases separated the two germline ends. The CDR3 runs to 15 residues. The CDR3, as DNA: TGTGCCAGCAGCTTGGCCGGTACCTCTGGAAACACCATATATTTT. Translating gives CASSLAGTSGNTIYF. The complete variable domain, with remaining parts taken from reference TRBV5-6 and TRBJ1-3, reads DAGVTQSPTHLIKTRGQQVTLRCSPKSGHDTVSWYQQALGQGPQFIFQYYEEEERQRGNFPDRFSGHQFPNYSSELNVNALLLGDSALYLCASSLAGTSGNTIYFGEGSWLTVV.

V and J are TRBV7-6 and TRBJ2-7; D gene uncertain. Germline V gene sequence: CDR1 SGHVS, CDR2 FNYEAQ. The CDR3 extends over 15 amino acids. The V gene lost 2 bases and the J gene lost 0 bases, with 11 bases spanning the gap. CDR3: CASSLMGGSSYEQYF. As DNA, the CDR3 is TGTGCCAGCAGCTTAATGGGTGGCAGCTCCTACGAGCAGTACTTC.

The genes are TRBV29-1 and TRBJ2-2, with TRBD2 matching over 7 bases. The CDR3 is made up of 15 amino acids. From germline, CDR1 is SQVTM and CDR2 ANQGSEA. V dropped 1 base and J dropped 5; count of bases not matched to a gene: 7. The CDR3 DNA reads as TGCAGCGTTGAAGGGGCGGGAGTGGGTACCGGGGAGCTGTTTTTT. It encodes CSVEGAGVGTGELFF.

V usage is TRBV11-2 and J usage is TRBJ2-2; a weak D match, TRBD2 (5 bases). Germline CDR1 is SGHAT and CDR2 is FQNNGV. CDR3 length equals 15 residues. V shed 3 bases and J shed 4 bases, with 12 bases lying between them. The CDR3 region is CASSLRIRGTGELFF. In DNA form, the CDR3 reads TGTGCCAGCAGCTTGCGAATTCGGGGCACCGGGGAGCTGTTTTTT.

J is TRBJ2-5 and V is TRBV28; D possibly matches TRBD1 or TRBD2 (5 bases each). The DNA matches TRBJ2-7 better at its end, which makes the J call doubtful. Germline V gene data show CDR1 as MDHEN and CDR2 as SYDVKM. The CDR3 totals 18 residues. In DNA, the CDR3 is TGTGCCAGCAGACAACGGGACGATATCTATCTGGGGACCTACGAGCAGTACTTC. Its protein is CASRQRDDIYLGTYEQYF.

The V call is TRBV15, the J call TRBJ2-3, with TRBD2 identical over 10 bases. V trimming: 5 bases; J trimming: 13 bases; junction bases outside the gene matches: 12. Germline V gene sequence: CDR1 LNHNV, CDR2 YYDKDF (reference sequence). The CDR3 is 14 amino acids. CDR3 sequence reads: CATSGSSGGMWKYF. The CDR3 nucleotides read TGTGCCACCAGCGGTAGTAGCGGGGGGATGTGGAAGTATTTT.

The gene calls are TRBV6-5 and TRBJ2-7; TRBD1 matches 8 bases. V gave up 5 bases and J gave up 0 bases; unmatched junction bases: 3. This CDR3 has 14 residues. CDR1 and CDR2 from the germline V gene are MNHEY and SVGAGI. DNA for the CDR3: TGTGCCAGCAGTCGGACAGGGAGCTCCTACGAGCAGTACTTC. Residues: CASSRTGSSYEQYF.

The chain recombines TRBV18 with TRBJ2-1; 10 bases agree with TRBD2. Germline V CDR1 and CDR2: KGHSH, LQKENI. This CDR3 has 17 residues. The V gene end was trimmed by 7 bases and the J gene end by 6 bases; junction bases not matched to a gene: 15. The CDR3 loop is CASLSPSLQREGNEQFF. Here the CDR3 DNA reads TGTGCCAGCTTATCCCCCTCCCTACAGCGGGAGGGCAATGAGCAGTTCTTC.

The CDR3 spells CASSESTDSTDTQYF. DNA of the CDR3: TGTGCCAGCAGTGAATCTACGGACAGCACAGATACGCAGTATTTT. This chain joins TRBV2 and TRBJ2-3; D remains unclear. Trimming took off 2 bases at V and 0 bases at J, with 9 bases between the two ends. Germline CDR1 SNHLY, CDR2 FYNNEI. This CDR3 region has 15 residues.

The chain joins TRBV10-3 to TRBJ2-7; D remains ambiguous. The V end lost 10 bases, the J end lost 0 bases, and 16 bases lay between the germline ends. The length of the CDR3 is 14 residues. Per germline, CDR1 ENHRY and CDR2 SYGVKD. CDR3 region: CATIPESSSYEQYF. The CDR3 coding sequence is TGTGCCACAATCCCGGAGTCCAGCTCCTACGAGCAGTACTTC.

This clone has just one count. The J gene is TRBJ2-5, the V gene TRBV5-8; D is tentatively TRBD1 or TRBD2 (5 bases each). Trimming left V 2 bases short and J 5 bases short, with 10 bases between. CDR1 SGHTS and CDR2 YDEGEE come from the germline V gene. CDR3 length equals 13 residues. The CDR3 region is CASSLTGTETQYF. CDR3 coding DNA: TGTGCCAGCAGCTTAACGGGGACGGAGACCCAGTACTTC.

The chain carries TRBV5-1 and TRBJ1-1; 8 nucleotides agree with TRBD1. CDR3 size: 15 residues. V shed 2 bases and J 1 base; nucleotides not matched to a gene: 4. Germline V gene data show CDR1 as SGHRS and CDR2 as YFSETQ. The CDR3 DNA is TGCGCCAGCAGCTTACAGACAGGGGCGAACACTGAAGCTTTCTTT. Protein sequence: CASSLQTGANTEAFF.

V gene TRBV7-9 combines with J gene TRBJ2-1, with D perhaps matching TRBD2 (6 bases). This CDR3 has 13 residues. The V gene lost 8 bases and the J gene lost 4 bases, with 12 bases spanning the gap. Germline CDR1 SEHNR, CDR2 FQNEAQ (reference sequence). The CDR3 coding sequence is TGTGCCAGCGGAGGGCCTCGTTACAATGAGCAGTTCTTC. Protein product: CASGGPRYNEQFF.

This clone was detected only once. V gene TRBV5-4 combines with J gene TRBJ2-1; 9 nucleotides agree with TRBD1. Germline CDR1 SGHNT, CDR2 YYREEE (reference sequence). The junction had 6 bases not matched to a gene; V was cut back by 0 bases and J by 5 bases. This CDR3 contains 16 residues. CDR3 sequence: CASSLEGTGLNNEQFF. The CDR3 DNA is TGTGCCAGCAGCTTGGAAGGGACAGGGCTGAACAATGAGCAGTTCTTC.

This clone was seen once. This sequence joins TRBV5-1 and TRBJ2-5, with 7 nucleotides matching TRBD2. From germline, CDR1 is SGHRS and CDR2 YFSETQ. The CDR3 is 13 residues long. With V trimmed by 3 bases and J by 11 bases, 10 bases remained unmatched. CDR3: CASSWEGGREQYF. The CDR3 DNA reads as TGCGCCAGCAGCTGGGAGGGCGGTCGGGAGCAGTACTTC.

This chain links TRBV15 with TRBJ2-7; TRBD2 matches at 7 bases. The CDR3 consists of 13 residues. Germline CDR1 and CDR2: LNHNV and YYDKDF (reference sequence). V lost 5 bases to trimming and J lost 3 bases; unmatched junction nucleotides: 4. This CDR3 is CATSGRALYEQYF. DNA of the CDR3: TGTGCCACCAGCGGGAGGGCCCTCTACGAGCAGTACTTC.

J is TRBJ2-1 and V is TRBV13; D is perhaps TRBD2 (5 bases). Between the trimmed V and J ends, which lost 0 bases and 8 bases, there was a span of 11 bases. There are 14 residues in the CDR3. Looked up from germline, CDR1 is PRHDT and CDR2 is FYEKMQ (reference sequence). This CDR3 is CASSLGRARDEQFF. DNA for the CDR3: TGTGCCAGCAGCTTAGGGAGGGCCAGAGATGAGCAGTTCTTC.

The gene calls are TRBV18 and TRBJ1-1; 7 bases map to TRBD1. After removal of 9 bases from V and 1 base from J, the junction contained 5 bases not matched to a gene. The CDR3 is 13 residues long. Germline loops: CDR1 KGHSH, CDR2 LQKENI. CDR3 DNA sequence: TGTGCCAGTCTACAGGGGCAGAACACTGAAGCTTTCTTT. It yields the protein CASLQGQNTEAFF.

The chain is built from TRBV6-6 and TRBJ1-2; TRBD1 might be the D (5 bases). Germline assignment: CDR1 MNHNY and CDR2 SVGAGI (reference sequence). CDR3 length: 14 residues. The V and J ends lost 6 bases and 4 bases respectively, with 15 bases between them. This chain's CDR3 is CASSSRMGPYGYTF. Written as DNA, the CDR3 is TGTGCCAGCAGCTCGCGGATGGGGCCCTATGGCTACACCTTC.

Remarks on this clone: An end of the junction does not agree with germline; a read error may underlie this. Other DNA sequences of this sample code for an identical CDR3. This chain joins TRBV6-6 and TRBJ1-3; D not certain. This CDR3 is 16 amino acids long. The germline gives CDR1 MNHNY, CDR2 SVGAGI (reference sequence). CDR3 bases: TGTGCTAGCAGTTACCTAAGGACGGCGGATGGAAACACCATATATTTT. Protein: CASSYLRTADGNTIYF.